The 8 T cell receptor beta chains listed next were all sequenced from one sample in a study of T cell responses to AZD1222 COVID-19 vaccine. The method was immunoSEQ multiplex PCR; TCRdb's version includes in-frame clones alone and lacks a portion of them. The repertoire holds more than 120,000 clones, roughly 90% seen once, with about 5% in the top ten. Sample: peripheral blood, taken 28 days after the second dose of the MenACWY control vaccine. The receptors were gathered from an adult who received the MenACWY meningococcal vaccine as a control.

V usage is TRBV3-1 (or the pseudogene TRBV3-2) and J usage is TRBJ1-1; tentatively, D is TRBD1 (5 bases). The germline gives CDR1 LGHDT, CDR2 YNNKEL (reference sequence). Trimming shortened V by 5 bases and J by 0 bases, and 7 bases separated the two germline ends. The CDR3 extends over 13 amino acids. The CDR3 nucleotides are TGTGCCAGCAGCTCAGGGTTGAACACTGAAGCTTTCTTT. Protein sequence: CASSSGLNTEAFF.

The CDR3 loop is CASSYRTSGPKTSTDTQYF. The CDR3, as DNA: TGTGCCAGCAGCTACAGGACTAGCGGGCCAAAAACTAGCACAGATACGCAGTATTTT. The chain employs TRBV7-2 and TRBJ2-3; 11 nucleotides line up with TRBD2. CDR3 length equals 19 residues. Germline values: CDR1 SGHTA, CDR2 FQGNSA. Trimming at V came to 4 bases and at J to 0 bases, leaving 12 bases not matched to a gene.

The chain carries TRBV6-2 or TRBV6-3 and TRBJ2-5, with 7 bases fitting TRBD1. Germline CDR1 reads MNHEY; CDR2 reads SVGEGT. The CDR3 length is 15 residues. Germline trimming cut 5 bases from V and 2 bases from J; bases unmatched to any gene: 8. Here the CDR3 reads CASSMPGTAQETQYF. CDR3 DNA: TGTGCCAGCAGTATGCCGGGGACAGCGCAAGAGACCCAGTACTTC.

This clone has just one count. The gene calls are TRBV25-1 and TRBJ1-3; the D is unclear. Germline CDR1 and CDR2: MGHDK and SYGVNS. The V end lost 1 base, the J end lost 1 base, and 11 bases lay between the germline ends. CDR3 length: 16 residues. CDR3 sequence: CASSEFGELSGNTIYF. CDR3 coding DNA: TGTGCCAGCAGTGAATTCGGGGAATTATCTGGAAACACCATATATTTT.

J is TRBJ1-1 and V is TRBV10-3, with a possible D match to TRBD1 (5 bases). Germline values: CDR1 ENHRY, CDR2 SYGVKD. V lost 8 bases and J 1 base, leaving 11 bases between the germline ends. The CDR3 has 13 amino acids. CDR3 residues: CAIVQGPNTEAFF. The CDR3 DNA reads TGTGCCATCGTTCAGGGCCCGAACACTGAAGCTTTCTTT.

The chain combines TRBV5-4 with TRBJ2-5; TRBD2 is a possible D gene (6 bases). CDR1 is SGHNT, CDR2 YYREEE, per germline (reference sequence). The V end was cut by 4 bases, the J end by 5 bases, with 15 bases between. The CDR3 spans 14 residues. CDR3 amino acids: CASSPSGVRETQYF. DNA of the CDR3: TGTGCCAGCAGCCCCTCGGGAGTGAGGGAGACCCAGTACTTC.

The chain is built from TRBV21-1 and TRBJ1-2. TRBV21-1 is labeled a pseudogene. The CDR3 totals 13 residues. The CDR3 region has the DNA TGTGCCAGCAGCAAAGAACTAGGCGGGGGCTACACCTTC. It translates to CASSKELGGGYTF.

The chain joins TRBV7-2 to TRBJ1-2; no firm D call. Per the germline V gene, CDR1 is SGHTA and CDR2 is FQGNSA. V shed 6 bases and J shed 3 bases, with 14 bases lying between them. CDR3 length: 14 residues. The CDR3 reads CASSMSSFDYGYTF. CDR3 in DNA: TGTGCCAGCAGTATGAGCAGCTTTGACTATGGCTACACCTTC. Together with reference TRBV7-2 and TRBJ1-2, the CDR3 gives the full variable domain: GAGVSQSPSNKVTEKGKDVELRCDPISGHTALYWYRQSLGQGLEFLIYFQGNSAPDKSGLPSDRFSAERTGGSVSTLTIQRTQQEDSAVYLCASSMSSFDYGYTFGSGTRLTVV.